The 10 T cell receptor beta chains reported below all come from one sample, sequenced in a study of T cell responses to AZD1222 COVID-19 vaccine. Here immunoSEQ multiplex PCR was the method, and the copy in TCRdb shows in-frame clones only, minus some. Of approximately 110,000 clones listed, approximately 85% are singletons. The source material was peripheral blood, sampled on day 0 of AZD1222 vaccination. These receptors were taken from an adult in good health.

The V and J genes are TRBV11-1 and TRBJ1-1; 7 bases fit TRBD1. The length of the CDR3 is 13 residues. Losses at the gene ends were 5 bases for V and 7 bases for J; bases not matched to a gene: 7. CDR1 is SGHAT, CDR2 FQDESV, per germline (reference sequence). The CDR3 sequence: CASSKGTVSEAFF. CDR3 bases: TGTGCCAGCAGCAAAGGGACAGTAAGTGAAGCTTTCTTT.

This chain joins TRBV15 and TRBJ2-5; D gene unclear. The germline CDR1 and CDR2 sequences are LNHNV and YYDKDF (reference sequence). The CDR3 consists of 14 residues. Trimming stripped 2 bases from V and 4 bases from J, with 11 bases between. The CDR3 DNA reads TGTGCCACCAGCAGACCTATTAGCTCAGAGACCCAGTACTTC. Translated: CATSRPISSETQYF.

The CDR3 sequence: CASSFHGGPYEQYF. CDR3 nucleotides: TGTGCCAGCAGTTTTCACGGGGGACCCTACGAGCAGTACTTC. The chain couples TRBV6-2 or TRBV6-3 to TRBJ2-7; D possibly corresponds to TRBD2 (6 bases). Per germline, CDR1 MNHEY and CDR2 SVGEGT. The CDR3 covers 14 residues. Trimming stripped 4 bases from V and 2 bases from J, with 12 bases between.

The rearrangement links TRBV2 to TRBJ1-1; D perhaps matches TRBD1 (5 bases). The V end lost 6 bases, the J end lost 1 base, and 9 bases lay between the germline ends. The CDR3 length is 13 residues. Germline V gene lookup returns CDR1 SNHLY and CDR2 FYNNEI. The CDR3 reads CASRADRNTEAFF. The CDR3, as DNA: TGTGCCAGCAGGGCCGACAGGAACACTGAAGCTTTCTTT. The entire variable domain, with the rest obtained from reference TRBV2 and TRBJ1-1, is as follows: EPEVTQTPSHQVTQMGQEVILRCVPISNHLYFYWYRQILGQKVEFLVSFYNNEISEKSEIFDDQFSVERPDGSNFTLKIRSTKLEDSAMYFCASRADRNTEAFFGQGTRLTVV.

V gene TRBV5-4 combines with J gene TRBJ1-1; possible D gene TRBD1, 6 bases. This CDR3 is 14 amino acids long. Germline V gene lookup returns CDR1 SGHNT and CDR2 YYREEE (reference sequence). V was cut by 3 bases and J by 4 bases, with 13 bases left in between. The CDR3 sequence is CASSSRQVSTEAFF. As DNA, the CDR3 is TGTGCCAGCAGCTCGCGACAGGTGTCCACTGAAGCTTTCTTT.

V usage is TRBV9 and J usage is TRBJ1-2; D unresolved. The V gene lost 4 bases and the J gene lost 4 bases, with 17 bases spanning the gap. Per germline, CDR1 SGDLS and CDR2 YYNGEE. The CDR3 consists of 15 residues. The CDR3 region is CASSLLGGIGYGYTF. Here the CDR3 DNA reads TGTGCCAGCAGCCTCCTGGGAGGGATCGGCTATGGCTACACCTTC.

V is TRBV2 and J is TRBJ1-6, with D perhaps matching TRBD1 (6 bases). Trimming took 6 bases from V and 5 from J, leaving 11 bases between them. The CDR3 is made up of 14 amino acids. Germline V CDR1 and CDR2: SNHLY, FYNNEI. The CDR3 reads CASSWTENNSPLHF. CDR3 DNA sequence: TGTGCCAGCAGCTGGACAGAGAATAATTCACCCCTCCACTTT.

This chain's CDR3 is CASSSYTEAFF. CDR3 sequence (DNA): TGTGCCAGCAGCTCCTATACTGAAGCTTTCTTT. V gene TRBV7-2 combines with J gene TRBJ1-1; D is unclear. The CDR3 covers 11 residues. The V gene's germline CDR1 is SGHTA and CDR2 FQGNSA. Trimming took 4 bases from V and 5 from J, leaving 5 bases between them. Full variable domain (outside the CDR3, taken from reference TRBV7-2 and TRBJ1-1): GAGVSQSPSNKVTEKGKDVELRCDPISGHTALYWYRQSLGQGLEFLIYFQGNSAPDKSGLPSDRFSAERTGGSVSTLTIQRTQQEDSAVYLCASSSYTEAFFGQGTRLTVV.

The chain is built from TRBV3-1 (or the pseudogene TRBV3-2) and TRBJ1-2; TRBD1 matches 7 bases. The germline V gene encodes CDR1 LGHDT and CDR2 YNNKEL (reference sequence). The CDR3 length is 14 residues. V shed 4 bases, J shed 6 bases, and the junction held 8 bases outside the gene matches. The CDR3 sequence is CASSPRDRLDGYTF. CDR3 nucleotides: TGTGCCAGCAGCCCGAGGGACAGACTAGATGGCTACACCTTC.

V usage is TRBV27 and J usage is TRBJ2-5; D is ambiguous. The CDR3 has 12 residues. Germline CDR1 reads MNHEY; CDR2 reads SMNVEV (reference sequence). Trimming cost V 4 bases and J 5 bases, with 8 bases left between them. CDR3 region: CASSSTRETQYF. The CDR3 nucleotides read TGTGCCAGCAGTTCAACCCGGGAGACCCAGTACTTC.